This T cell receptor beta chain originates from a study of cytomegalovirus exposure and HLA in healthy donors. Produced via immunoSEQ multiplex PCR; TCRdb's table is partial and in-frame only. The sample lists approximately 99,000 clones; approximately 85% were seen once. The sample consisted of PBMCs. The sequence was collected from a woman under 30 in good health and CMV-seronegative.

The CDR3 loop reads CASSQQETQYF. CDR3 DNA: TGTGCCAGCAGCCAACAAGAGACCCAGTACTTC. The V and J genes are TRBV7-9 and TRBJ2-5; no firm D call. V shed 5 bases and J shed 2 bases, with 3 bases lying between them. Germline V CDR1 and CDR2: SEHNR, FQNEAQ (reference sequence). The CDR3 has 11 residues. Full variable domain (missing parts from reference TRBV7-9 and TRBJ2-5): DTGVSQNPRHKITKRGQNVTFRCDPISEHNRLYWYRQTLGQGPEFLTYFQNEAQLEKSRLLSDRFSAERPKGSFSTLEIQRTEQGDSAMYLCASSQQETQYFGPGTRLLVL.